The rows below give T cell receptor beta chains drawn from one sample of a study of metastatic and nonmetastatic thyroid tumors. TCRdb reanalyzed the PCR reads with MiXCR. The sample contains 35,000 to 50,000 clones, approximately 16% of which appear only once. Material for sequencing was tumor tissue. All receptors come from a female donor with papillary thyroid cancer or a benign thyroid nodule (not recorded which). Some clones in this sample may be carry-over from other donors' samples. The CDR3 runs from the conserved cysteine through the conserved F or W. Each record gives: V gene, J gene, clone size, D gene, CDR3 DNA, CDR3 protein. A D gene is named only where the DNA matches it firmly. Size is stated for part of the rows, as once, few or many counts, or as a class when the clone is expanded.

TRBV6-4	TRBJ2-4	many	TRBD2	TGTGCCACCCAAAATAGGACTAGCGGGAGGGCCACCGTAGCCAAAAACATTCAGTACTTC	CATQNRTSGRATVAKNIQYF
TRBV3-1	TRBJ2-5	many	-	TGTGCCAGCAGCCGTCAAGAGACCCAGTACTTC	CASSRQETQYF
TRBV28	TRBJ1-6	many	-	TGTGCCAGCAGTTTAGAAGGGGTCGGATCACCCCTCCACTTT	CASSLEGVGSPLHF
TRBV6-5	TRBJ2-5	many	-	TGTGCCAGCAGTTACACGGCAGGGGAAGAGACCCAGTACTTC	CASSYTAGEETQYF
TRBV20-1	TRBJ2-3	many	-	TGCAGTGCTAAAGTCCTCAACGCAGATACGCAGTATTTT	CSAKVLNADTQYF
TRBV4-1	TRBJ2-5	-	-	TGCGCCAGCAGCCAAGCTACGCAAGAGACCCAGTACTTC	CASSQATQETQYF
TRBV28	TRBJ1-2	many	-	TGTGCCAGCAGTTTATCATGGGGAAGTACTAACTATGGCTACACCTTC	CASSLSWGSTNYGYTF
TRBV19	TRBJ2-1	many	-	TGTGCCAGTAGTATGGGCAGGGGGGGATACAATGAGCAGTTCTTC	CASSMGRGGYNEQFF
TRBV18	TRBJ2-1	many	-	TGTGCCAGCTCACCAGATTGGTCCTCCCATGAGCAGTTCTTC	CASSPDWSSHEQFF
TRBV10-2	TRBJ2-7	many	TRBD1	TGCGCCAGCAGGACCGGGACAGGGGTCTACGAGCAGTACTTC	CASRTGTGVYEQYF
TRBV6-2/TRBV6-3	TRBJ1-6	many	-	TGTGCCAGCAGTTACTGGGCAGGGAATAATTCACCCCTCCACTTT	CASSYWAGNNSPLHF
TRBV11-3	TRBJ2-2	many	TRBD2	TGTGCCAGCACCCCTCCAGCGGGAGACACCGGGGAGCTGTTTTTT	CASTPPAGDTGELFF
TRBV5-1	TRBJ1-6	-	TRBD1	TGCGCCAGCAGCGGGGGGACAGAGGATTCACCCCTCCACTTT	CASSGGTEDSPLHF
TRBV2	TRBJ2-5	many	-	TGTGCCAGCAGTGATTGGTTCACCCAGTACTTC	CASSDWFTQYF
TRBV5-4	TRBJ2-1	-	-	TGTGCCAGCAGCACCGCCGGGAGTGTCAATGAGCAGTTCTTC	CASSTAGSVNEQFF
TRBV5-4	TRBJ2-3	many	TRBD1	TGTGCCAGCAGCCCGCGGACAGGGGTCCGAGATACGCAGTATTTT	CASSPRTGVRDTQYF
TRBV7-9	TRBJ2-2	many	-	TGTGCCAGCAGCTTAGTGTCCACCGGGGAGCTGTTTTTT	CASSLVSTGELFF
TRBV11-2	TRBJ2-7	many	TRBD2	TGTGCCAGCAGCCCCGGGGGGGAGCAGTACTTC	CASSPGGEQYF
TRBV7-9	TRBJ2-1	many	TRBD1	TGTGCCAGCAACCGACAGGGTCTACACGATGAGCAGTTCTTC	CASNRQGLHDEQFF
TRBV24-1	TRBJ2-2	many	-	TGTGCCACCACGGCACAGGGGAACACCGGGGAGCTGTTTTTT	CATTAQGNTGELFF
TRBV28	TRBJ2-5	many	TRBD2	TGTGCCAGCAGTTCGGGGGGGGGGATTGTGTACCAAGAGACCCAGTACTTC	CASSSGGGIVYQETQYF
TRBV10-3	TRBJ1-6	many	-	TGTGCCACCAGAGGAGGGACACATAATTCACCCCTCCACTTT	CATRGGTHNSPLHF
TRBV20-1	TRBJ2-1	many	-	TGCAGTGCTAGTGGGCGGGATACCACCTATGAGCAGTTCTTC	CSASGRDTTYEQFF
TRBV28	TRBJ2-7	few	TRBD2	TGTGCCAGCAGTCAGAACATGGCTAGCGGATACGAGCAGTACTTC	CASSQNMASGYEQYF
TRBV6-1	TRBJ2-7	few	-	TGTGCCAGCAGTCCGCGGGACATAAAAGAAAACTACGGGCAGTACTTC	CASSPRDIKENYGQYF
TRBV4-3	TRBJ1-3	many	-	TGCGCCAGCAGCCAAGATCATGGGTTATTCGGGGCAGGGAACACCATATATTTT	CASSQDHGLFGAGNTIYF
TRBV6-5	TRBJ2-3	many	-	TGTGCCAGCAGTTACTTGCGGGGCTCAGATACGCAGTATTTT	CASSYLRGSDTQYF
TRBV20-1	TRBJ1-1	-	-	TGCAGTGTGGCAGGTAGGGGCCGCGGTTTGGAAACCACTGAAGCTTTCTTT	CSVAGRGRGLETTEAFF
TRBV20-1	TRBJ1-1	many	-	TGCAGTGTTTGGGGTCCTGAAGCTTTCTTT	CSVWGPEAFF
TRBV6-6	TRBJ2-1	many	-	TGTGCCAGCAGTTACTCGAAGTCGTTCTCCTACAATGAGCAGTTCTTC	CASSYSKSFSYNEQFF
TRBV6-2/TRBV6-3	TRBJ2-1	few	TRBD2	TGTGCCAGCAGTTCACTAGCGGCTAGCTCCTACAATGAGAAGTTCTTC	CASSSLAASSYNEKFF